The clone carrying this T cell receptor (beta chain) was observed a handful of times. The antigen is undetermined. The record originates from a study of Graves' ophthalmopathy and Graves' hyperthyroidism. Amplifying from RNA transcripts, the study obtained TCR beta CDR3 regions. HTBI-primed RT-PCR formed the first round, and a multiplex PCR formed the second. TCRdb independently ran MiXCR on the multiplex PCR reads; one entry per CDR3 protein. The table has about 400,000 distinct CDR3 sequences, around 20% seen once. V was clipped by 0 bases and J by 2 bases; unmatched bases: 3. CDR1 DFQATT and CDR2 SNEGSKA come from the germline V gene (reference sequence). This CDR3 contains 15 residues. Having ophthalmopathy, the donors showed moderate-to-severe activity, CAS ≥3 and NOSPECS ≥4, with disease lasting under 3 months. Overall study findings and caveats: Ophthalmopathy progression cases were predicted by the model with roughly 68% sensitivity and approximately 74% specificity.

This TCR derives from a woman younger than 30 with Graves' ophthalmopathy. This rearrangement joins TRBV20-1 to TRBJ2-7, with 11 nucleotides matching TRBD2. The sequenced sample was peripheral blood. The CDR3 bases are TGCAGTGCTAGAGATGGACTAGCGGGTACCTACGAGCAGTACTTC. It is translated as CSARDGLAGTYEQYF.